This entry concerns a single T cell receptor beta chain. Its target is unknown. The data are from a study of CXCR3-negative and CXCR3-positive naive CD8 T cells. Points from the study as a whole: Naive subsets had comparable surface CD5; TCR strength was inferred from TRB CDR3 properties. More hydrophobic TRB CDR3s were found in CXCR3-positive naive cells than in CXCR3-negative naive cells.

5' RACE with UMI labels generated the TRB cDNA libraries. For each CDR3 protein, TCRdb gives one entry from its re-call of the 5' RACE reads, without DNA. The table lists 150,000 or so distinct CDR3 sequences, with nearly 0.5% in the top ten. The sequence came from a human donor in good health. Some clones in this sample may be carry-over from other donors' samples. The sample taken for sequencing was naive CXCR3+ CD8+ T cells from blood. Specified subset: CD45RO-CCR7+CD27+CD95- naive CD8+ T cells expressing CXCR3 (TNR3+).

The chain's CDR3 is CASKGDRGSYEQYF. The chain joins TRBV12-3 or TRBV12-4 to TRBJ2-7; checking the TCRdb D call of TRBD1 is not possible without DNA. The length of the CDR3 is 14 residues.